The text below deals with one T cell receptor (beta chain). This record belongs to a study of PD-L1 blockade in urothelial cancer. Study at large: About 85% of the roughly 30 patients were males with bladder-origin urothelial cancer. The median T cell count in blood samples was more than 140,000.

This CDR3 comprises 13 residues. The ends were cut back, 1 base at V and 3 bases at J, with 6 bases in the middle. Germline lookup yields CDR1 KGHSH and CDR2 LQKENI. Assay: immunoSEQ multiplex PCR; the TCRdb copy retains only in-frame clones and omits some. Here the sample spans some 87,000 clones, around 86% being singletons. Time point meaning: pretreatment peripheral blood. Per patient, between 1 and 8 samples were collected at pretreatment and on-treatment time points. The genes are TRBV18 and TRBJ2-5; D remains ambiguous. This sample comprised PBMCs, obtained around atezolizumab (anti-PD-L1) treatment. The TCR originated in a man aged 60-69 years with urothelial cancer. CDR3 amino acids: CASSPRAEETQYF. CDR3 sequence (DNA): TGTGCCAGCTCACCACGGGCAGAAGAGACCCAGTACTTC. The full variable domain, rest sourced from reference TRBV18 and TRBJ2-5, is NAGVMQNPRHLVRRRGQEARLRCSPMKGHSHVYWYRQLPEEGLKFMVYLQKENIIDESGMPKERFSAEFPKEGPSILRIQQVVRGDSAAYFCASSPRAEETQYFGPGTRLLVL.